A selection of T cell receptor beta chains follows, all from one sample in a study of blood T cell repertoires in COVID-19. Here immunoSEQ multiplex PCR was the method, and the copy in TCRdb shows in-frame clones only, minus some. The table records 150,000 to 200,000 clones, over 80% of them present only once. The sample was peripheral blood. All receptors derive from a middle-aged woman with COVID-19, enrolled during active disease. Each CDR3 is given with its conserved first and last residue. D genes are given only for firm matches. For some rows the clone size is stated as once, few or many, or as a class when expanded; others skip it.

d_gene: TRBD1
len: 16
j_gene: TRBJ1-2
abundance: -
v_gene: TRBV5-1
CDR3nt: TGCGCCAGCAGCATACGGACAGGGTCTCTTAACTATGGCTACACCTTC
CDR3aa: CASSIRTGSLNYGYTF

d_gene: -
len: 14
j_gene: TRBJ2-3
abundance: -
v_gene: TRBV5-6
CDR3nt: TGTGCCAGCAGCTTGGTAGGGGGTGTGGATACGCAGTATTTT
CDR3aa: CASSLVGGVDTQYF

d_gene: -
len: 13
j_gene: TRBJ1-4
abundance: -
v_gene: TRBV5-4
CDR3nt: TGTGCCAGCAGCTTTCCCGGGAATGAAAAACTGTTTTTT
CDR3aa: CASSFPGNEKLFF

d_gene: TRBD1
len: 15
j_gene: TRBJ1-2
abundance: -
v_gene: TRBV7-8
CDR3nt: TGTGCCAGCAGCCTATTGACAGGGGGGAGGTGGGGCTACACCTTC
CDR3aa: CASSLLTGGRWGYTF

d_gene: TRBD2
len: 15
j_gene: TRBJ2-2
abundance: -
v_gene: TRBV6-4
CDR3nt: TGTGCCAGCAGTAACTCCCGGGGGGACACCGGGGAGCTGTTTTTT
CDR3aa: CASSNSRGDTGELFF

d_gene: -
len: 15
j_gene: TRBJ1-6
abundance: -
v_gene: TRBV19
CDR3nt: TGTGCCAGTACCCATGGGACACAAAAGAATTCACCCCTCCACTTT
CDR3aa: CASTHGTQKNSPLHF

d_gene: -
len: 14
j_gene: TRBJ2-1
abundance: -
v_gene: TRBV7-3
CDR3nt: TGTGCCAGCAGCCCTCGACAGTTCTACAATGAGCAGTTCTTC
CDR3aa: CASSPRQFYNEQFF

d_gene: -
len: 15
j_gene: TRBJ1-2
abundance: -
v_gene: TRBV5-1
CDR3nt: TGCGCCAGCAGCTTGGAGTCCGGGGATAACTATGGCTACACCTTC
CDR3aa: CASSLESGDNYGYTF

d_gene: TRBD1
len: 16
j_gene: TRBJ2-1
abundance: -
v_gene: TRBV5-1
CDR3nt: TGCGCCAGCAGCATGGGCTGGACAGGAGGAAACAATGAGCAGTTCTTC
CDR3aa: CASSMGWTGGNNEQFF

d_gene: -
len: 14
j_gene: TRBJ1-6
abundance: -
v_gene: TRBV11-2
CDR3nt: TGTGCCAGCAGCTCTCTGGGGGGAGACTCACCCCTCCACTTT
CDR3aa: CASSSLGGDSPLHF

d_gene: -
len: 15
j_gene: TRBJ1-3
abundance: -
v_gene: TRBV9
CDR3nt: TGTGCCAGCAGCGTCTCTAGGGGATTAGGAAACACCATATATTTT
CDR3aa: CASSVSRGLGNTIYF

d_gene: -
len: 15
j_gene: TRBJ1-2
abundance: -
v_gene: TRBV5-1
CDR3nt: TGCGCCAGCAGCTTGGGAGTCGGGAGAAACTATGGCTACACCTTC
CDR3aa: CASSLGVGRNYGYTF

d_gene: -
len: 15
j_gene: TRBJ1-5
abundance: -
v_gene: TRBV6-5
CDR3nt: TGTGCCAGCAGTTCTGGCCCCTTTACGGGGCAGCCCCAGCATTTT
CDR3aa: CASSSGPFTGQPQHF

d_gene: -
len: 15
j_gene: TRBJ2-7
abundance: -
v_gene: TRBV21-1
CDR3nt: TGTGCCAGCAGCAAAAGTCCCCCGGACAGCTACGAGCAGTACTTC
CDR3aa: CASSKSPPDSYEQYF

d_gene: -
len: 16
j_gene: TRBJ2-7
abundance: -
v_gene: TRBV28
CDR3nt: TGTGCCAGCAGTTTAGTCTTCGCGGAGGGAGGCTACGAGCAGTACTTC
CDR3aa: CASSLVFAEGGYEQYF

d_gene: TRBD1
len: 15
j_gene: TRBJ1-2
abundance: -
v_gene: TRBV5-6
CDR3nt: TGTGCCAGCAGTCGTGCAGGGGGCGCAGCGGATGGCTACACCTTC
CDR3aa: CASSRAGGAADGYTF

d_gene: TRBD2
len: 15
j_gene: TRBJ2-1
abundance: once
v_gene: TRBV19
CDR3nt: TGTGCCAGTAGTTCCCAGACTAGCGGGTACAACGAGCAGTTCTTC
CDR3aa: CASSSQTSGYNEQFF

d_gene: TRBD1
len: 14
j_gene: TRBJ1-5
abundance: -
v_gene: TRBV7-2
CDR3nt: TGTGCCAGCACCCGGACAGGGGTGAATCAGCCCCAGCATTTT
CDR3aa: CASTRTGVNQPQHF

d_gene: -
len: 12
j_gene: TRBJ2-1
abundance: -
v_gene: TRBV5-1
CDR3nt: TGCGCCAGCAGCCGGCTGGGCGATGAGCAGTTCTTC
CDR3aa: CASSRLGDEQFF

d_gene: TRBD1
len: 14
j_gene: TRBJ2-2
abundance: -
v_gene: TRBV5-1
CDR3nt: TGCGCCAGCGGACAGGGGGCGGGCACCGGGGAGCTGTTTTTT
CDR3aa: CASGQGAGTGELFF

d_gene: -
len: 12
j_gene: TRBJ1-1
abundance: -
v_gene: TRBV16
CDR3nt: TGTGCCAGCAGCCCGAGGGCCACTGAAGCTTTCTTT
CDR3aa: CASSPRATEAFF

d_gene: -
len: 15
j_gene: TRBJ1-2
abundance: -
v_gene: TRBV28
CDR3nt: TGTGCCAGCAGTTCCTCCCCGGGGGTAGGGTATGGCTACACCTTC
CDR3aa: CASSSSPGVGYGYTF

d_gene: TRBD1
len: 17
j_gene: TRBJ1-2
abundance: -
v_gene: TRBV5-1
CDR3nt: TGCGCCAGCAGCTCTAACAGGGGAATCGTCGCTAACTATGGCTACACCTTC
CDR3aa: CASSSNRGIVANYGYTF

d_gene: -
len: 14
j_gene: TRBJ2-2
abundance: -
v_gene: TRBV24-1
CDR3nt: TGTGCCACCAGTGATCCACCCCGGTCCGGGGAGCTGTTTTTT
CDR3aa: CATSDPPRSGELFF

d_gene: TRBD2
len: 18
j_gene: TRBJ2-3
abundance: -
v_gene: TRBV5-1
CDR3nt: TGCGCCAGCAGCTTGAAGAGACTAGCGGGGGCTCAGGGCGATACGCAGTATTTT
CDR3aa: CASSLKRLAGAQGDTQYF

d_gene: -
len: 13
j_gene: TRBJ2-7
abundance: -
v_gene: TRBV6-5
CDR3nt: TGTGCCAGCAGCCCCCGAGGGGGTTGGGAGCAGTACTTC
CDR3aa: CASSPRGGWEQYF

d_gene: TRBD2
len: 15
j_gene: TRBJ2-7
abundance: -
v_gene: TRBV27
CDR3nt: TGTGCCAGCAGTATTACGGGACTAGCGGGGGGGACGCCGTACTTC
CDR3aa: CASSITGLAGGTPYF